This T cell receptor beta chain was sequenced in a study of PD-L1 blockade in urothelial cancer. Time point in this sample: peripheral blood 6 weeks after treatment start. The data were produced by immunoSEQ multiplex PCR, yet TCRdb's version contains in-frame clones alone and is incomplete. The sample yields roughly 40,000 clones, about 89% seen once. The germline gives CDR1 GTSNPN, CDR2 SVGIG (reference sequence). Trimming took off 0 bases at V and 3 bases at J, with 10 bases between the two ends. The CDR3 is 14 amino acids. The receptor was isolated from a man in his 70s with urothelial cancer. The source material was PBMCs, sampled around atezolizumab (anti-PD-L1) treatment. This chain joins TRBV30 and TRBJ2-3, with unresolved D. DNA for the CDR3: TGTGCCTGGAGTGTGGGCTCATCAACAGATACGCAGTATTTT. This codes for CAWSVGSSTDTQYF.